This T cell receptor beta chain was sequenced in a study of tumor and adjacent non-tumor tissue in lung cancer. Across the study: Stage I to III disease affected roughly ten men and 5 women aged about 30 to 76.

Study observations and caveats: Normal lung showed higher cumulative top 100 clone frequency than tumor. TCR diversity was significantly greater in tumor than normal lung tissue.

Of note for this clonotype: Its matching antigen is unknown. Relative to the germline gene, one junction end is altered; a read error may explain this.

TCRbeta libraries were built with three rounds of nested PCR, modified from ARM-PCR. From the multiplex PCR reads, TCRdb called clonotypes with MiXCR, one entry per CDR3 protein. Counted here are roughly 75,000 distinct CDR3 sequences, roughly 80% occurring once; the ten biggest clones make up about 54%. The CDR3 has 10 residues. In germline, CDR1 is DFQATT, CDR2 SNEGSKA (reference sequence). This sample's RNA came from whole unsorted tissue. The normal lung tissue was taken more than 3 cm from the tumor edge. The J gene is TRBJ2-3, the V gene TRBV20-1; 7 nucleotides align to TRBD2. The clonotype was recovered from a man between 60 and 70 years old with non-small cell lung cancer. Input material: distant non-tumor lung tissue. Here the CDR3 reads CNTRVGGPGF. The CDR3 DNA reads TGCAATACTCGAGTGGGAGGGCCGGGTTTT.